The rows below give T cell receptor beta chains drawn from one sample of a study of OX40 agonist ivuxolimab in advanced cancers. Here immunoSEQ multiplex PCR was the method, and the copy in TCRdb shows in-frame clones only, minus some. The sample holds 70,000 to 80,000 clones; roughly 90% are singletons and the top ten take roughly 0.98%. The input for sequencing was CD4+ or CD8+ T cells sorted from blood, taken in a trial of the OX40 agonist ivuxolimab. All receptors come from an adult with an advanced solid tumor such as melanoma, head and neck, liver or kidney cancer. Each CDR3 is given with its conserved first and last residue. A D gene is named only where the DNA matches it firmly. Some rows have no size entry. The others give once, few or many, or a class for an expanded clone.

v_call: TRBV7-9; clone_size: -; j_call: TRBJ2-3; d_call: TRBD2; cdr3_nt: TGTGCCAGCAGCCTGCGGGGGACCACAGATACGCAGTATTTT; cdr3_aa: CASSLRGTTDTQYF
v_call: TRBV6-5; clone_size: -; j_call: TRBJ2-7; d_call: -; cdr3_nt: TGTGCCAGCATCCGAGGGGTTCCCTACGAGCAGTACTTC; cdr3_aa: CASIRGVPYEQYF
v_call: TRBV4-2; clone_size: -; j_call: TRBJ2-3; d_call: TRBD1; cdr3_nt: TGTGCCAGCAGCCAAGATCGGGCAGGGGGTACAGATACGCAGTATTTT; cdr3_aa: CASSQDRAGGTDTQYF
v_call: TRBV9; clone_size: once; j_call: TRBJ1-1; d_call: -; cdr3_nt: TGTGCCAGCAGCACCCGAGGGACACTCACTGAAGCTTTCTTT; cdr3_aa: CASSTRGTLTEAFF
v_call: TRBV27; clone_size: -; j_call: TRBJ2-7; d_call: -; cdr3_nt: TGTGCCAGCAGTTTTTCAGGGGCCTACGAGCAGTACTTC; cdr3_aa: CASSFSGAYEQYF
v_call: TRBV11-3; clone_size: -; j_call: TRBJ2-1; d_call: TRBD1; cdr3_nt: TGTGCCAGCAGCTCCCGACAGGGTGGTGAGCAGTTCTTC; cdr3_aa: CASSSRQGGEQFF
v_call: TRBV6-1; clone_size: -; j_call: TRBJ2-7; d_call: -; cdr3_nt: TGTGCCAGCAGTGAATCCTACGAGCAGTACTTC; cdr3_aa: CASSESYEQYF
v_call: TRBV28; clone_size: -; j_call: TRBJ1-5; d_call: -; cdr3_nt: TGTGCCAGCACCTCGGGGTGGGGGGGCAATCAGCCCCAGCATTTT; cdr3_aa: CASTSGWGGNQPQHF
v_call: TRBV6-5; clone_size: few; j_call: TRBJ2-7; d_call: -; cdr3_nt: TGTGCCAGCAGTCCTAAGATGTACTACGAGCAGTACTTC; cdr3_aa: CASSPKMYYEQYF
v_call: TRBV28; clone_size: -; j_call: TRBJ2-7; d_call: -; cdr3_nt: TGTGCCAGCAGTCCAGGGGGGGAGGGCTCCTACGAGCAGTACTTC; cdr3_aa: CASSPGGEGSYEQYF
v_call: TRBV28; clone_size: -; j_call: TRBJ2-7; d_call: TRBD2; cdr3_nt: TGTGCCAGCAGTTTGGCGGGGGTGGATGGGCAGTACTTC; cdr3_aa: CASSLAGVDGQYF
v_call: TRBV7-3; clone_size: -; j_call: TRBJ2-5; d_call: -; cdr3_nt: TGTGCCAGCAGCTCCGTGGCTGGACTATTCCAAGAGACCCAGTACTTC; cdr3_aa: CASSSVAGLFQETQYF
v_call: TRBV11-2; clone_size: -; j_call: TRBJ1-3; d_call: TRBD1; cdr3_nt: TGTGCCAGCAGCTACCGGACAGGGGGTGGAAACACCATATATTTT; cdr3_aa: CASSYRTGGGNTIYF
v_call: TRBV19; clone_size: few; j_call: TRBJ1-2; d_call: TRBD1; cdr3_nt: TGTGCCAGTAGTATTCGGACAGGGGGTCCTTATGGCTACACCTTC; cdr3_aa: CASSIRTGGPYGYTF
v_call: TRBV2; clone_size: -; j_call: TRBJ1-5; d_call: -; cdr3_nt: TGTGCCAGCAGTGAAATGATGCGCAATCAGCCCCAGCATTTT; cdr3_aa: CASSEMMRNQPQHF
v_call: TRBV5-1; clone_size: -; j_call: TRBJ1-1; d_call: -; cdr3_nt: TGCGCCAGCAGCTTGGTCGAGGGGGAAGGCACTGAAGCTTTCTTT; cdr3_aa: CASSLVEGEGTEAFF
v_call: TRBV5-1; clone_size: -; j_call: TRBJ2-7; d_call: TRBD2; cdr3_nt: TGCGCCAGCAGCTTGGTCGGGACTAGCGGGAGGAGTGAGCAGTACTTC; cdr3_aa: CASSLVGTSGRSEQYF
v_call: TRBV5-5; clone_size: -; j_call: TRBJ1-5; d_call: -; cdr3_nt: TGTGCCAGCAGCTTGGTTTCACAAAGGAGCAATCAGCCCCAGCATTTT; cdr3_aa: CASSLVSQRSNQPQHF
v_call: TRBV14; clone_size: -; j_call: TRBJ2-7; d_call: -; cdr3_nt: TGTGCCAGCAGCCCCACCCGGGGGGCAGTTGGCGAGCAGTACTTC; cdr3_aa: CASSPTRGAVGEQYF
v_call: TRBV5-1; clone_size: -; j_call: TRBJ2-1; d_call: -; cdr3_nt: TGCGCCAGCAGCCCCGGCCGGCAGTACGCCGAGAACTACAATGAGCAGTTCTTC; cdr3_aa: CASSPGRQYAENYNEQFF
v_call: TRBV27; clone_size: -; j_call: TRBJ2-7; d_call: TRBD1; cdr3_nt: TGTGCCAGCAGTCCCGGGGGACAGGTAATAACTTTTACAGCTTGCGAGCAGTACTTC; cdr3_aa: CASSPGGQVITFTACEQYF
v_call: TRBV7-2; clone_size: -; j_call: TRBJ1-1; d_call: -; cdr3_nt: TGTGCCAGCAGCTTAGTTAACACTGAAGCTTTCTTT; cdr3_aa: CASSLVNTEAFF
v_call: TRBV2; clone_size: -; j_call: TRBJ1-4; d_call: -; cdr3_nt: TGTGCCAGCAGGACAGTATTATATGGGGAAAAACTGTTTTTT; cdr3_aa: CASRTVLYGEKLFF